The 11 T cell receptor beta chains in this list originate from one sample, sequenced in a study of T cells after yellow fever vaccination. TCRdb itself ran the 5' RACE reads through MiXCR, one entry per CDR3 protein. The sample lists tens of thousands of distinct CDR3 sequences, more than 5.5% occurring once. The sample consisted of CD8+ T cells sorted from PBMCs, taken about 5 days after the first yellow fever vaccination. These receptors were collected from a man aged 18 to 30 who received the YFV17D yellow fever vaccine.

This sequence joins TRBV4-1 and TRBJ2-2; tentatively, D is TRBD2 (6 bases). Germline values: CDR1 MGHRA, CDR2 YSYEKL. Trimming stripped 5 bases from V and 10 bases from J, with 11 bases between. This CDR3 contains 12 residues. This chain's CDR3 is CASSAGGEELFF. The CDR3, as DNA: TGCGCCAGCAGCGCTGGAGGGGAGGAGCTGTTTTTT.

In this sample, this clonotype turned up a few times. This rearrangement joins TRBV4-2 to TRBJ2-5; a weak D match, TRBD2 (6 bases). The CDR3 extends over 15 amino acids. Trimming shortened V by 4 bases and J by 0 bases, and 12 bases separated the two germline ends. From germline, CDR1 is LGHNA and CDR2 YNFKEQ. Written as DNA, the CDR3 is TGTGCCAGCAGCCTCACAGCGGGCTACCAAGAGACCCAGTACTTC. It yields the protein CASSLTAGYQETQYF.

This clonotype turned up a few times. The rearrangement uses TRBV7-6 and TRBJ2-2; TRBD1 aligns across 10 bases. The germline gives CDR1 SGHVS, CDR2 FNYEAQ. CDR3 length equals 15 residues. Trimming at V came to 5 bases and at J to 7 bases, leaving 7 bases not matched to a gene. The CDR3 DNA reads as TGTGCCAGCAGCCCGACCGGGACAGGGGTCGGGGAGCTGTTTTTT. Translation: CASSPTGTGVGELFF. Full variable domain (missing parts from reference TRBV7-6 and TRBJ2-2): GAGVSQSPRYKVTKRGQDVALRCDPISGHVSLYWYRQALGQGPEFLTYFNYEAQQDKSGLPNDRFSAERPEGSISTLTIQRTEQRDSAMYRCASSPTGTGVGELFFGEGSRLTVL.

This clonotype occurred many times. The rearrangement joins TRBV20-1 to TRBJ2-7, with 9 bases aligning to TRBD1. CDR3 length: 15 residues. Germline CDR1 is DFQATT and CDR2 is SNEGSKA (reference sequence). The V and J ends lost 8 bases and 3 bases, in that order; junction bases with no gene match: 14. The CDR3 reads CSTWDREKYRYEQYV. The CDR3 DNA is TGCAGTACCTGGGACAGGGAGAAGTATCGCTACGAGCAGTACGTC.

The table lists this clonotype with many counts. The chain is built from TRBV5-1 and TRBJ2-5, with a possible D match to TRBD2 (6 bases). Germline V gives CDR1 SGHRS, CDR2 YFSETQ. V was shortened by 4 bases and J by 1 base, with 14 bases between the two germline ends. This CDR3 has 15 amino acids. CDR3 amino acids: CASSQTVRGQETQYF. The CDR3 coding sequence is TGCGCCAGCAGCCAGACAGTGCGGGGCCAAGAGACCCAGTACTTC.

As regards this clonotype: This clone may be a read error of a much larger clone one base away. The chain combines TRBV3-1 with TRBJ2-3; TRBD1 agrees at 7 bases. Germline CDR1 is LGHDT and CDR2 is YNNKEL (reference sequence). The CDR3 contains 18 residues. The CDR3 loop reads CACRQEEVGTASTDTQYF. The DNA for the CDR3 is TGTGCCTGCAGACAGGAAGAGGTCGGGACAGCTAGCACAGATACGCAGTATTTT.

This clonotype occurred many times. V is TRBV27 and J is TRBJ2-7; a possible D gene is TRBD2 (5 bases). The ends were cut back, 6 bases at V and 1 base at J, with 10 bases in the middle. There are 13 residues in the CDR3. The V gene's germline CDR1 is MNHEY and CDR2 SMNVEV (reference sequence). CDR3 sequence (DNA): TGTGCCAGCAGCCTGGAGGTTTCCTACGAGCAGTACTTC. Translation: CASSLEVSYEQYF.

This clonotype was detected ten times or more. J is TRBJ2-2 and V is TRBV24-1, with D possibly matching TRBD2 (5 bases). Germline values: CDR1 KGHDR, CDR2 SFDVKD. V shed 1 base and J shed 5 bases, with 13 bases lying between them. The CDR3 runs to 16 residues. The CDR3 DNA reads as TGTGCCACCAGTGATTTCTCCGGGTCGGGAACCGGGGAGCTGTTTTTT. Its protein product is CATSDFSGSGTGELFF.

The sample holds a few counts of this clonotype. The genes are TRBV9 and TRBJ2-5; 15 nucleotides line up with TRBD2. V gave up 3 bases and J gave up 0 bases; unmatched junction bases: 6. CDR3 length: 18 amino acids. From germline, CDR1 is SGDLS and CDR2 YYNGEE. The DNA for the CDR3 is TGTGCCAGCAGCGAGGGACTAGCGGGGGGCGGGTACCAAGAGACCCAGTACTTC. It yields the protein CASSEGLAGGGYQETQYF. The whole variable domain, filled in from reference TRBV9 and TRBJ2-5, reads DSGVTQTPKHLITATGQRVTLRCSPRSGDLSVYWYQQSLDQGLQFLIQYYNGEERAKGNILERFSAQQFPDLHSELNLSSLELGDSALYFCASSEGLAGGGYQETQYFGPGTRLLVL.

There are a few counts of this clonotype. V gene TRBV5-4 combines with J gene TRBJ2-3; 9 bases are shared with TRBD2. This CDR3 is built from 15 residues. CDR1 is SGHNT and CDR2 is YYREEE in the germline V gene (reference sequence). J was trimmed by 2 bases and V by 5 bases; bases with no gene match: 6. CDR3: CASRFSGGPTDTQYF. The CDR3 DNA follows: TGTGCCAGCAGGTTTAGCGGGGGACCCACAGATACGCAGTATTTT.

The chain carries TRBV4-3 and TRBJ2-3; 9 bases are a match to TRBD2. V lost 0 bases to trimming and J lost 4 bases; unmatched junction nucleotides: 5. CDR3 length: 16 amino acids. The V gene's germline CDR1 is LGHNA and CDR2 YSLEER. The CDR3 DNA sequence: TGCGCCAGCAGCCAAGACCCTAGCGGGGAAGCAGATACGCAGTATTTT. This gives the protein CASSQDPSGEADTQYF.